This T cell receptor beta chain was captured in a study of shared clonotypes between healthy human individuals. General observations from the study: Rarefaction curves obtained for sorted subsets showed sequencing incomplete despite large depth. Some naive CD4 clonotypes, approximately 4.5%, turned up in common across several donors.

When replicate PCRs were run on sorted subsets, they used about 220 ng DNA, some 29,000 T cell genomes. TCRdb keeps only in-frame clones here, not all; method: immunoSEQ multiplex PCR. The table shows roughly 2,000,000 clones, with around 93% occurring only once. V lost 1 base and J 0 bases, leaving 1 base between the germline ends. The germline V gene encodes CDR1 MDHEN and CDR2 SYDVKM. The CDR3 has 12 residues. Worth noting for this clone: As yet, its antigen is unknown. This could be a read error, since a much larger clone is one nucleotide away. Other DNA sequences within the sample encode an identical CDR3.

Positive CCR7 selection of CD45RO-negative cells yielded the naive CD8 cells, and terminally differentiated effector memory CD45RA+ cells were excluded. The rearrangement uses TRBV28 and TRBJ2-7; D not certain. The TCR was taken from a man aged 18 to 29 in good health. Some clones in this sample may be carry-over from other donors' samples. Sequenced input: naive CD8+ T cells from PBMCs. Written as DNA, the CDR3 is TGTGCCAGCAGTTTATTCTCCTACGAGCAGTACTTC. Protein sequence: CASSLFSYEQYF. Full variable domain (outside the CDR3, taken from reference TRBV28 and TRBJ2-7): DVKVTQSSRYLVKRTGEKVFLECVQDMDHENMFWYRQDPGLGLRLIYFSYDVKMKEKGDIPEGYSVSREKKERFSLILESASTNQTSMYLCASSLFSYEQYFGPGTRLTVT.